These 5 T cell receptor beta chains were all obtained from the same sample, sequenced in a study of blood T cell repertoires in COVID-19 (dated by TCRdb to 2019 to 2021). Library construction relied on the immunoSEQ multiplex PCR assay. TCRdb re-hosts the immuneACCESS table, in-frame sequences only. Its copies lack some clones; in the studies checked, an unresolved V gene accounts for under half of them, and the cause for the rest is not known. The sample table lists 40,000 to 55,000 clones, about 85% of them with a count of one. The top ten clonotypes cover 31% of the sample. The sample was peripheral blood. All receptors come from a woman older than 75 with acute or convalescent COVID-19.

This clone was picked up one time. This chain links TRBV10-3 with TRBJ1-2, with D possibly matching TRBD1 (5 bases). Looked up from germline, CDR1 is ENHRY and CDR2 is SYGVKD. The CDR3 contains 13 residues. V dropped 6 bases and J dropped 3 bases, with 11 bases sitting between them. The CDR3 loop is CAIREDKYYGYTF. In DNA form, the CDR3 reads TGTGCCATCAGGGAGGACAAATACTATGGCTACACCTTC.

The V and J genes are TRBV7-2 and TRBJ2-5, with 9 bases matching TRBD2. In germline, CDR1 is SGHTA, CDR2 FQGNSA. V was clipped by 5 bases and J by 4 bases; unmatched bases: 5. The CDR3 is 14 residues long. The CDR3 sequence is CASSPRLAAETQYF. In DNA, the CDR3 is TGTGCCAGCAGCCCAAGACTAGCGGCAGAGACCCAGTACTTC.

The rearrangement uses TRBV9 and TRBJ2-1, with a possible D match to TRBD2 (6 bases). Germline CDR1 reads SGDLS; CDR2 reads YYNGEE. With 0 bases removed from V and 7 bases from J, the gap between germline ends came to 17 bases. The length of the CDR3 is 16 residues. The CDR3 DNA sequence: TGTGCCAGCAGCGTAGCCGGGGGTGGGCAGCCGAATGAGCAGTTCTTC. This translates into CASSVAGGGQPNEQFF. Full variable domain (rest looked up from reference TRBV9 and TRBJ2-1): DSGVTQTPKHLITATGQRVTLRCSPRSGDLSVYWYQQSLDQGLQFLIQYYNGEERAKGNILERFSAQQFPDLHSELNLSSLELGDSALYFCASSVAGGGQPNEQFFGPGTRLTVL.

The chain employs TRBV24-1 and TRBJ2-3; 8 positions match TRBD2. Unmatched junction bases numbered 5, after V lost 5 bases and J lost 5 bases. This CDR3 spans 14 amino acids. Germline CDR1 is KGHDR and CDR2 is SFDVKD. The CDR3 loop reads CATSGNSGIDTQYF. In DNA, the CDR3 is TGTGCCACCAGTGGCAATAGCGGGATAGATACGCAGTATTTT.

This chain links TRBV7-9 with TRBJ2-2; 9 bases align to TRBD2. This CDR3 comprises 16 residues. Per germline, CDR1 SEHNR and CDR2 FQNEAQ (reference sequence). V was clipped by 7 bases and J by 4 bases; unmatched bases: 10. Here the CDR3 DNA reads TGTGCCAGCACTCTTCCTCTTAGCGGGAGCACCGGGGAGCTGTTTTTT. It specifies CASTLPLSGSTGELFF.